The rows below give T cell receptor beta chains drawn from one sample of a study of shared clonotypes between healthy human individuals. Produced via immunoSEQ multiplex PCR; TCRdb's table is partial and in-frame only. The table shows about 510,000 clones, with about 95% occurring only once. The sequencing sample was made of naive CD4+ T cells sorted from blood. Receptor source: a woman aged 25 to 39 in good health. The CDR3 runs from the conserved cysteine through the conserved F or W. D genes are given only for firm matches. Clone size is not always given. Where it is, it says once, few, many or a class for expanded clones.

j_call,d_call,v_call,clone_size,cdr3_nt,cdr3_aa
TRBJ2-7,TRBD2,TRBV11-3,.,TGTGCCAGCAGCTTAGATCTGCGGGAGATTTACGAGCAGTACTTC,CASSLDLREIYEQYF
TRBJ2-3,.,TRBV9,.,TGTGCCAGCAGCGGGACCCTATCCGGAGATACGCAGTATTTT,CASSGTLSGDTQYF
TRBJ2-7,.,TRBV7-9,.,TGTGCCAGCAGCTTAGCGATAGGCGGGACCCACGAGCAGTACTTC,CASSLAIGGTHEQYF
TRBJ1-4,.,TRBV7-8,once,TGTGCCAGCAGCGGGACCTATCCAACTAATGAAAAACTGTTTTTT,CASSGTYPTNEKLFF
TRBJ1-5,TRBD1,TRBV2,.,TGTGCCAGCAGTCGAGCCTACAGGGGGAAGGATCAGCCCCAGCATTTT,CASSRAYRGKDQPQHF
TRBJ2-2,.,TRBV7-8,.,TGTGCCAGCAGCCAGGGGGGATTGGGCACCGGGGAGCTGTTTTTT,CASSQGGLGTGELFF
TRBJ2-7,.,TRBV10-3,.,TGTGCCATCAGGCCCCGGGACCCATCCTACGAGCAGTACTTC,CAIRPRDPSYEQYF
TRBJ2-1,TRBD2,TRBV15,once,TGTGCCACCAGCAGAGTCGTCACTAGCGGGAGACCCTACAATGAGCAGTTCTTC,CATSRVVTSGRPYNEQFF
TRBJ2-3,.,TRBV11-3,.,TGTGCCAGCAGCCGAACGGAAAGGGGTATCGCAGATACGCAGTATTTT,CASSRTERGIADTQYF
TRBJ2-2,TRBD2,TRBV7-3,.,TGTGCCAGCAGCTCCGCGCGAAGCGGGGGGACCGGGGAGCTGTTTTTT,CASSSARSGGTGELFF
TRBJ2-5,.,TRBV28,.,TGTGCCAGCAGTTATCGAGAGACCCAGTACTTC,CASSYRETQYF
TRBJ1-2,TRBD1,TRBV7-9,.,TGTGCCAGCAGCCCGCAGGGGGCAGTCAGCGGCTACACCTTC,CASSPQGAVSGYTF
TRBJ2-1,TRBD2,TRBV28,.,TGTGCCAGCAGCGGAGCCGGGACTAGTCGCAATGAGCAGTTCTTC,CASSGAGTSRNEQFF
TRBJ2-5,.,TRBV7-9,.,TGTGCCAGCAGCATCGCAGTCCCGTACAAAGAGACCCAGTACTTC,CASSIAVPYKETQYF
TRBJ2-5,TRBD2,TRBV11-1,.,TGTGCCAGCAGCTTTCTAGCGGGAGTGTTGGAGACCCAGTACTTC,CASSFLAGVLETQYF
TRBJ2-7,.,TRBV7-8,.,TGTGCCAGCAGCCCCGCGTACGAGCAGTACTTC,CASSPAYEQYF
TRBJ2-3,.,TRBV2,.,TGTGCCAGCAGGGAGGGACAGTCAGATACGCAGTATTTT,CASREGQSDTQYF
TRBJ1-2,TRBD1,TRBV6-5,.,TGTGCCAGCAGTTACTCGCCCAGGACAGGGCAGACCTTC,CASSYSPRTGQTF
TRBJ2-3,.,TRBV11-1,.,TGTGCCAGCAGGTACAGGCGAGACACAGATACGCAGTATTTT,CASRYRRDTDTQYF
TRBJ1-4,TRBD1,TRBV27,.,TGTGCCAGCAGAAGACAGGGCGGGGGTAATGAAAAACTGTTTTTT,CASRRQGGGNEKLFF
TRBJ1-4,.,TRBV15,.,TGTGCCACCAGCAGCAGACGGGACTTTAATGAAAAACTGTTTTTT,CATSSRRDFNEKLFF
TRBJ1-6,.,TRBV28,.,TGTGCCAGCACAGGGGATCTTCGTAATTCACCCCTCCACTTT,CASTGDLRNSPLHF
TRBJ2-3,.,TRBV9,.,TGTGCCAGCAGCGTAGAAGGACGGGAGTGGGGTACGCAGTATTTT,CASSVEGREWGTQYF
TRBJ1-4,.,TRBV7-8,.,TGTGCCAGCAGCCCCCGGGTCGCCCCAGGGGAAAAACTGTTTTTT,CASSPRVAPGEKLFF
TRBJ2-1,TRBD2,TRBV27,.,TGTGCCAGCAGATATAGCGGGAGAGTCATGGTCAATGAGCAGTTCTTC,CASRYSGRVMVNEQFF
TRBJ2-3,TRBD2,TRBV4-1,once,TGCGCCAGCAGCCAAGAAACTAGCGGACATACGCAGTATTTT,CASSQETSGHTQYF
TRBJ1-1,.,TRBV28,.,TGTGCCACCACCCTGGCGGGTAACACTGAAGCTTTCTTT,CATTLAGNTEAFF
TRBJ1-4,.,TRBV18,.,TGTGCCAGCTCACCGGACAGAAATGAAAAACTGTTTTTT,CASSPDRNEKLFF
TRBJ1-2,TRBD1,TRBV15,.,TGTGCCACCAGCAGGGTATTAAGAACAGGGGGCATTCTAATCCTCTATGGCTACACCTTC,CATSRVLRTGGILILYGYTF
TRBJ1-2,.,TRBV6-6,.,TGTGCCAGCAGCAAGGCGGGGGGCCAGGGGAACTATGGCTACACCTTC,CASSKAGGQGNYGYTF
TRBJ2-7,.,TRBV6-6,.,TGTGCCAGCAACCTCGGGATTGGGGGTTACTACGAGCAGTACTTC,CASNLGIGGYYEQYF
TRBJ2-7,.,TRBV27,.,TGTGCCAGCCGAATACGGGGAGGGGGCCCCTACGAGCAGTACTTC,CASRIRGGGPYEQYF
TRBJ1-1,.,TRBV27,.,TGTGCCAGCAGGTTCGACGGGCTCAACACTGAAGCTTTCTTT,CASRFDGLNTEAFF
TRBJ2-7,.,TRBV19,.,TGTGCCAGTAGTATCCGGCGGAGCTCCTACGAGCAGTACTTC,CASSIRRSSYEQYF
TRBJ1-1,.,TRBV18,once,TGTGCCAGCTCACCGGGTCAGATGAACACTGAAGCTTTCTTT,CASSPGQMNTEAFF
TRBJ2-1,TRBD1,TRBV19,.,TGTGCCAGTAGTACCCAGGGACAGGGGGCCTACAATGAGCAGTTCTTC,CASSTQGQGAYNEQFF
TRBJ2-6,.,TRBV6-5,once,TGTGCCAGCAGTTTAAACAGGGCTGGGGCCAACGTCCTGACTTTC,CASSLNRAGANVLTF
TRBJ2-5,TRBD1,TRBV7-9,.,TGTGCCAGCCCCCCCCCACAGGGGGTGGCGGAGACCCAGTACTTC,CASPPPQGVAETQYF
TRBJ2-7,TRBD1,TRBV11-2,.,TGTGCCAGCAGCTTAAGACCGGGACAGGACATCGCCGAGCAGTACTTC,CASSLRPGQDIAEQYF
TRBJ2-1,.,TRBV29-1,once,TGCAGCGTTGGACTCTACAATGAGCAGTTCTTC,CSVGLYNEQFF
TRBJ2-1,.,TRBV6-5,.,TGTGCCAGCAGTTATAGCCTAGCGCCCCATAATGAGCAGTTCTTC,CASSYSLAPHNEQFF
TRBJ1-1,.,TRBV19,.,TGTGCCAGTTGGAAGACTGAAGCTTTCTTT,CASWKTEAFF
TRBJ2-7,TRBD2,TRBV6-1,.,TGTGCCAGCAGCAGGACTAGCGGGGTCTCCTACGAGCAGTACTTC,CASSRTSGVSYEQYF
TRBJ1-5,.,TRBV29-1,.,TGCAGCGTTGCAGGACAGCTAAATCAGCCCCAGCATTTT,CSVAGQLNQPQHF
TRBJ2-7,.,TRBV5-4,.,TGTGCCAGCAGCTTGGGTGGAAGTGGCGAGCAGTACTTC,CASSLGGSGEQYF
TRBJ2-3,.,TRBV6-1,.,TGTGCCAGCAGTTCGCTCGGTAATACGCAGTATTTT,CASSSLGNTQYF
TRBJ1-5,.,TRBV11-2,.,TGTGCCAGCAGCCCGAACATGGGGGGGAATCAGCCCCAGCATTTT,CASSPNMGGNQPQHF
TRBJ2-7,.,TRBV20-1,.,TGCAGTGCTAGAGAGGTGGGGGAGCAGTACTTC,CSAREVGEQYF
TRBJ2-4,TRBD1,TRBV28,.,TGTGCCAGCAGTTTGCCGGGACAGGGTAGATCAGCCAAAAACATTCAGTACTTC,CASSLPGQGRSAKNIQYF